Listed here is a single T cell receptor (beta chain). The antigen is not known. Generated by immunoSEQ multiplex PCR, the TCRdb table keeps only in-frame clones and is missing some. The table shows about 53,000 clones, with approximately 83% occurring only once. The sample originates from a study of T cells in localized non-small cell lung cancer. Study-wide results and limits: Overall survival was longer when the density of T cells in the blood was higher. Sequencing covered just one tumor region, so heterogeneity cannot be ruled out. Adjacent lung held a median about 57 of the top 100 tumor clones. The study found T cell clonality highest in uninvolved adjacent lung, above tumor.

Sequenced material: peripheral blood mononuclear cells, taken before any cancer treatment. The sequence was obtained from a man between 35 and 75 years old with stage III lung adenocarcinoma.

The CDR3, as DNA: TGTGCCAGCAGCCTGGTTGGCGGCGGTGAAGCTTTCTTT. Translation: CASSLVGGGEAFF. This chain joins TRBV11-3 and TRBJ1-1, with D unresolved. CDR1 and CDR2 (germline): SGHNT, YENEEA. The CDR3 spans 13 residues. Trimming took off 5 bases at V and 7 bases at J, with 14 bases between the two ends.